This is a list of T cell receptor beta chains from one sample in a study of shared clonotypes between healthy human individuals. Generated by immunoSEQ multiplex PCR, the TCRdb table keeps only in-frame clones and is missing some. The sample lists roughly 590,000 clones, over 95% seen once, with roughly 0.1% in the top ten. The source material was naive CD8+ T cells sorted from blood. These receptors were obtained from a woman in her twenties or thirties in good health. The CDR3 runs from the conserved cysteine through the conserved F or W. D genes are given only for firm matches. Clone size is not always given. Where it is, it says once, few, many or a class for expanded clones.

v_call	j_call	d_call	clone_size	cdr3_nt	cdr3_aa
TRBV27	TRBJ2-7	-	-	TGTGCCAGCAGTTTATCCCCGGGAGCACACCGGGACGAGCAGTACTTC	CASSLSPGAHRDEQYF
TRBV7-9	TRBJ2-7	TRBD1	-	TGTGCCAGCAGCTTAGAGGACAGGGGGCTTTACGAGCAGTACTTC	CASSLEDRGLYEQYF
TRBV4-2	TRBJ1-1	-	once	TGTGCCAGCAGCCCCAATACACTGAACACTGAAGCTTTCTTT	CASSPNTLNTEAFF
TRBV2	TRBJ2-3	-	-	TGTGCCAGCAGTGCTGGCCTAGCGAGCACAGATACGCAGTATTTT	CASSAGLASTDTQYF
TRBV29-1	TRBJ2-2	TRBD1	-	TGCAGCGTTGAGACAGGGGGCGCGAGGAGGGAGCTGTTTTTT	CSVETGGARRELFF
TRBV4-1	TRBJ1-3	-	-	TGCGCCAGCAGCCACTACCTCAGGGAGGGTTTTGGAAACACCATATATTTT	CASSHYLREGFGNTIYF
TRBV27	TRBJ2-3	TRBD2	-	TGTGCCAGCAGCCTAGCGGCTAGCACAGATACGCAGTATTTT	CASSLAASTDTQYF
TRBV6-5	TRBJ2-5	-	once	TGTGCCAGCAGTTACCGGGATGGAAAGACCCAGTACTTC	CASSYRDGKTQYF
TRBV7-6	TRBJ2-7	TRBD2	-	TGTGCCAGCAGCTTAGCGGGAGGGCACGAGCAGTACTTC	CASSLAGGHEQYF
TRBV6-5	TRBJ2-1	TRBD2	-	TGTGCCAGCAGTTACGGGAGCGGGAGCTCCGATGAGCAGTTCTTC	CASSYGSGSSDEQFF
TRBV9	TRBJ2-7	-	-	TGTGCCAGCAGCGAGGGTCAGGGGGGGTACGAGCAGTACTTC	CASSEGQGGYEQYF
TRBV6-5	TRBJ1-2	-	-	TGTGCCAGCAGTTACTCGGTGGGGGTCGACTATGGCTACACCTTC	CASSYSVGVDYGYTF